Below, 5 T cell receptor beta chains from the same sample are listed, as sequenced in a study of T-cell reconstitution after alpha-beta-depleted transplantation in children. Using unique molecular identifiers, the investigators prepared the TCRbeta library. One entry per CDR3 protein, called by TCRdb with MiXCR from the PCR reads. The sample includes about 980,000 distinct CDR3 sequences, around 30% of them seen just once. The specimen was PBMCs, mostly from graft donor cells, collected 360 days after TCRalphabeta/CD19-depleted stem cell transplant. Receptor source: a boy in the first two years of life who had a stem cell transplant for SCID, so the T cells may come from the graft donor.

This clonotype was counted at least ten times. This chain uses TRBV12-3 or TRBV12-4 with TRBJ1-1, with D perhaps TRBD1 (6 bases). The CDR3 length is 15 residues. The V and J ends lost 4 bases and 5 bases respectively, with 17 bases between them. CDR3 in DNA: TGTGCCAGCAGTTCTCTGAGGGACATCAAAACTGAAGCTTTCTTT. Translation: CASSSLRDIKTEAFF.

There are a few counts of this clonotype. This chain uses TRBV5-1 with TRBJ2-3; 7 nucleotides align to TRBD2. CDR3 length: 14 amino acids. V shed 4 bases, J shed 4 bases, and the junction held 6 bases outside the gene matches. Looked up from germline, CDR1 is SGHRS and CDR2 is YFSETQ. The CDR3 bases are TGCGCCAGCAGCGGTAGCGGGTTGGCAGATACGCAGTATTTT. Protein sequence: CASSGSGLADTQYF. Variable domain in full (rest from reference TRBV5-1 and TRBJ2-3): KAGVTQTPRYLIKTRGQQVTLSCSPISGHRSVSWYQQTPGQGLQFLFEYFSETQRNKGNFPGRFSGRQFSNSRSEMNVSTLELGDSALYLCASSGSGLADTQYFGPGTRLTVL.

V usage is TRBV6-2 or TRBV6-3 and J usage is TRBJ2-1; D is unclear. The CDR3 extends over 12 amino acids. The V gene lost 6 bases and the J gene lost 12 bases, with 15 bases spanning the gap. Germline values: CDR1 MNHEY, CDR2 SVGEGT. CDR3 loop: CASRHPPAVQFF. As DNA, the CDR3 is TGTGCCAGCAGACATCCCCCGGCCGTGCAGTTCTTC.

The chain employs TRBV5-1 and TRBJ2-7; D remains unclear. Germline V lookup: CDR1 SGHRS, CDR2 YFSETQ. V was cut by 1 base and J by 4 bases, with 15 bases left in between. This CDR3 is 15 amino acids long. CDR3 sequence reads: CASSLWYGVTYEQYF. CDR3 DNA sequence: TGCGCCAGCAGCTTGTGGTATGGGGTCACGTACGAGCAGTACTTC.

This clonotype has only a few counts. This chain uses TRBV5-1 with TRBJ2-1; 9 bases map to TRBD2. The CDR3 runs 15 residues. Germline V lookup: CDR1 SGHRS, CDR2 YFSETQ. Germline trimming cut 4 bases from V and 2 bases from J; bases unmatched to any gene: 4. The CDR3 nucleotides read TGCGCCAGCAGCCCCGGGACTAGCACCTACAATGAGCAGTTCTTC. Its protein product is CASSPGTSTYNEQFF.